This entry lists 30 T cell receptor beta chains sequenced from one sample in a study of blood T cells in healthy people across ages. The second PCR ran roughly 6 to 11 cycles with a sample-barcoded 5' primer and J-beta primers. TCRdb recomputed calls from the 5' RACE reads with MiXCR, one row per CDR3 protein. Here the sample spans 1.8 million or so distinct CDR3 sequences, approximately 40% being singletons. The sequencing sample was made of blood. The source of these receptors is a human donor in good health.

V is TRBV6-6 and J is TRBJ2-7; 8 bases line up with TRBD1. Germline V gene lookup returns CDR1 MNHNY and CDR2 SVGAGI (reference sequence). This CDR3 has 15 amino acids. The ends lost 6 bases at V and 1 base at J; junction bases unmatched: 8. CDR3: CASRGGTGFSYEQYF. CDR3 nucleotides: TGTGCCAGCAGGGGCGGGACAGGCTTTTCCTACGAGCAGTACTTC.

The chain recombines TRBV4-1 with TRBJ2-7, with D perhaps TRBD1 (5 bases). V was shortened by 1 base and J by 4 bases, with 20 bases between the two germline ends. Germline V gene sequence: CDR1 MGHRA, CDR2 YSYEKL. The CDR3 covers 17 residues. The DNA of the CDR3 is TGCGCCAGCAGCCAAGCTCGGAACGCCAGGGCCTTATACGAGCAGTACTTC. Its protein is CASSQARNARALYEQYF.

This sequence joins TRBV3-1 and TRBJ1-2, with a tentative D call TRBD1 (5 bases). CDR3 length equals 14 residues. V gave up 1 base and J gave up 4 bases, with 10 bases separating them. Germline CDR1 reads LGHDT; CDR2 reads YNNKEL (reference sequence). Written as DNA, the CDR3 is TGTGCCAGCAGCCAAGGACGGGGGACCTATGGCTACACCTTC. It translates to CASSQGRGTYGYTF.

The chain recombines TRBV13 with TRBJ2-4; 8 nucleotides match TRBD1. The J call is doubtful: the DNA matches TRBJ2-7 better. The CDR3 runs 15 residues. The germline V gene encodes CDR1 PRHDT and CDR2 FYEKMQ (reference sequence). CDR3 DNA: TGTGCCAGCAGCTACGGTGTGGGACAGGCCTACGAGCAGTACTTC. This translates into CASSYGVGQAYEQYF.

The V and J genes are TRBV5-1 and TRBJ2-1; D is perhaps TRBD1 or TRBD2 (5 bases each). Per the germline V gene, CDR1 is SGHRS and CDR2 is YFSETQ. CDR3 length equals 17 residues. Trimming took off 4 bases at V and 2 bases at J, with 19 bases between the two ends. CDR3 in amino acids: CASSPLPAGSTYNEQFF. CDR3 DNA: TGCGCCAGCAGCCCCCTTCCCGCAGGGAGCACCTACAATGAGCAGTTCTTC.

Comments on this clonotype: One junction end disagrees with the germline gene, perhaps due to a read error. The rearrangement links TRBV7-9 to TRBJ2-6; D is perhaps TRBD1 (5 bases). In germline, CDR1 is SEHNR, CDR2 FQNEAQ (reference sequence). The CDR3 totals 13 residues. As DNA, the CDR3 is TGTGCCAGCAGCTTAGTACAGGAAAACGTCCCGACTTTC. Translation gives CASSLVQENVPTF.

The gene calls are TRBV29-1 and TRBJ1-1; D remains ambiguous. V lost 6 bases to trimming and J lost 0 bases, with 5 bases between them. Germline V gives CDR1 SQVTM, CDR2 ANQGSEA. There are 11 residues in the CDR3. The CDR3 protein is CSVWMNTEAFF. CDR3 DNA sequence: TGCAGCGTATGGATGAACACTGAAGCTTTCTTT.

The chain uses TRBV24-1 and TRBJ2-1; D gene unclear. This CDR3 spans 14 amino acids. Per the germline V gene, CDR1 is KGHDR and CDR2 is SFDVKD. The V end was cut by 3 bases, the J end by 4 bases, with 9 bases between. Here the CDR3 reads CATSDQSVYNEQFF. CDR3 nucleotide sequence: TGTGCCACCAGTGATCAGTCGGTTTACAATGAGCAGTTCTTC.

A note on this clonotype: Lacking the conserved final phenylalanine or tryptophan, this CDR3 likely reflects a read error. This chain uses TRBV7-2 with TRBJ2-3, with TRBD1 as a possible D gene (6 bases). The V gene lost 1 base and the J gene lost 4 bases, with 6 bases spanning the gap. CDR3 length: 13 amino acids. Germline values: CDR1 SGHTA, CDR2 FQGNSA. CDR3 in amino acids: CASSLGGPDTQYI. As DNA, the CDR3 is TGTGCCAGCAGCTTAGGGGGGCCAGATACGCAGTATATT.

The chain uses TRBV20-1 and TRBJ2-5, with D unresolved. The germline CDR1 and CDR2 sequences are DFQATT and SNEGSKA (reference sequence). The CDR3 runs to 15 residues. Trimming shortened V by 0 bases and J by 5 bases, and 16 bases separated the two germline ends. CDR3 amino acids: CSARDSAPKKETQYF. The CDR3 bases are TGCAGTGCTAGAGATTCAGCGCCCAAGAAGGAGACCCAGTACTTC.

This clonotype was counted a few times. This sequence joins TRBV10-3 and TRBJ1-1, with D hard to call. The CDR3 is 14 residues long. Trimming stripped 6 bases from V and 4 bases from J, with 15 bases between. Germline loops: CDR1 ENHRY, CDR2 SYGVKD. The CDR3 is CAIRWREDSTEAFF. CDR3 bases: TGTGCCATCAGGTGGCGGGAGGATAGCACTGAAGCTTTCTTT.

The chain uses TRBV29-1 and TRBJ1-2; no reliable D call. CDR3 length equals 15 residues. In germline, CDR1 is SQVTM, CDR2 ANQGSEA. The ends were cut back, 4 bases at V and 0 bases at J, with 15 bases in the middle. The CDR3 sequence is CSVGTRVTSNYGYTF. In nucleotides, the CDR3 is TGCAGCGTTGGAACCCGCGTGACCTCTAACTATGGCTACACCTTC.

This clonotype was seen more than once but under ten times. The chain employs TRBV4-2 and TRBJ2-7; maybe TRBD1 (5 bases). The CDR3 spans 13 residues. V lost 4 bases to trimming and J lost 4 bases, with 11 bases between them. Germline V gene data show CDR1 as LGHNA and CDR2 as YNFKEQ. CDR3 sequence reads: CASSPPGMYEQYF. The DNA of the CDR3 is TGTGCCAGCAGCCCGCCAGGGATGTACGAGCAGTACTTC.

This chain joins TRBV3-1 and TRBJ2-3; either TRBD1 or TRBD2 may fit D (6 bases each). Germline CDR1 is LGHDT and CDR2 is YNNKEL (reference sequence). Trimming took off 8 bases at V and 4 bases at J, with 10 bases between the two ends. The CDR3 is 12 residues long. The CDR3 region is CASYGGPDTQYF. In DNA form, the CDR3 reads TGTGCCAGCTACGGGGGCCCAGATACGCAGTATTTT.

This sequence joins TRBV12-3 or TRBV12-4 and TRBJ2-1; 9 bases map to TRBD1. Trimming cost V 5 bases and J 6 bases; bases outside gene matches: 8. The CDR3 consists of 15 residues. The CDR3 sequence is CASSKPTGGVNEQFF. DNA of the CDR3: TGTGCCAGCAGTAAACCGACAGGGGGGGTCAATGAGCAGTTCTTC.

This clonotype was observed a few times. The V call is TRBV14, the J call TRBJ2-1; no definite D call. The CDR3 sequence is 13 residues long. V shed 6 bases and J shed 5 bases, with 11 bases lying between them. Germline CDR1 SGHDN, CDR2 FVKESK. This chain's CDR3 is CASSLFTDNEQFF. Here the CDR3 DNA reads TGTGCCAGCAGTTTATTCACTGACAATGAGCAGTTCTTC.

The chain recombines TRBV6-5 with TRBJ2-4; no firm D call. Looked up from germline, CDR1 is MNHEY and CDR2 is SVGAGI. V lost 5 bases and J lost 15, with 26 bases in between. The CDR3 is 15 amino acids. This chain's CDR3 is CASSRVPQGPYERYF. In DNA, the CDR3 is TGTGCCAGCAGTAGGGTCCCCCAAGGCCCCTACGAGCGGTACTTC.

The chain links TRBV7-8 to TRBJ1-2; the match to TRBD1 covers 10 bases. The CDR3 sequence is 14 residues long. V was pared by 4 bases and J by 5 bases, with 4 bases of the junction left unmatched. Germline V gene data show CDR1 as SGHVS and CDR2 as FQNEAQ. The CDR3 nucleotides are TGTGCCAGCAGCTCGGACAGGGGGATGTATGGCTACACCTTC. Amino acid sequence: CASSSDRGMYGYTF.

This clonotype was observed a few times. The chain is built from TRBV29-1 and TRBJ2-7; unclear D gene. The CDR3 is made up of 11 amino acids. Germline CDR1 and CDR2: SQVTM and ANQGSEA. V was trimmed by 7 bases and J by 3 bases, leaving 10 bases between them. The CDR3 here is CSGANYYEQYF. As DNA, the CDR3 is TGCAGCGGGGCCAACTACTACGAGCAGTACTTC.

The gene calls are TRBV2 and TRBJ1-5, with D perhaps TRBD1 (5 bases). The CDR3 covers 13 residues. Looked up from germline, CDR1 is SNHLY and CDR2 is FYNNEI. The germline V and J ends were trimmed by 7 bases and 5 bases, with 12 bases remaining between them. The CDR3 protein is CASIGQGDQPQHF. The CDR3 DNA reads as TGTGCCAGCATAGGGCAGGGAGATCAGCCCCAGCATTTT. Drawing the rest from reference TRBV2 and TRBJ1-5, the complete variable domain is EPEVTQTPSHQVTQMGQEVILRCVPISNHLYFYWYRQILGQKVEFLVSFYNNEISEKSEIFDDQFSVERPDGSNFTLKIRSTKLEDSAMYFCASIGQGDQPQHFGDGTRLSIL.

This clonotype came up many times. The J gene is TRBJ2-7, the V gene TRBV6-1; D gene unclear. The CDR3 runs to 12 residues. Trimming took off 3 bases at V and 8 bases at J, with 11 bases between the two ends. Germline V lookup: CDR1 MNHNS, CDR2 SASEGT. As DNA, the CDR3 is TGTGCCAGCAGTGATCCCCCGCGGAAGCAGTACTTC. It translates to CASSDPPRKQYF.

The genes are TRBV2 and TRBJ2-7, with 8 bases fitting TRBD2. The V gene end was trimmed by 2 bases and the J gene end by 2 bases; junction bases not matched to a gene: 5. The CDR3 totals 15 residues. Looked up from germline, CDR1 is SNHLY and CDR2 is FYNNEI. The CDR3 DNA reads TGTGCCAGCAGTGAACGGGGGGGTCCCCCCTACGAGCAGTACTTC. Translating it yields CASSERGGPPYEQYF.

The chain joins TRBV20-1 to TRBJ1-4; D remains unclear. Per the germline V gene, CDR1 is DFQATT and CDR2 is SNEGSKA (reference sequence). The CDR3 is made up of 12 amino acids. V gave up 6 bases and J gave up 8 bases, with 13 bases separating them. CDR3 sequence: CSARTSREKLFF. In DNA, the CDR3 is TGCAGTGCAAGGACGTCCCGGGAAAAACTGTTTTTT.

CDR3 loop: CSVELLVGSSYNEQFF. The CDR3 DNA reads TGCAGCGTTGAATTATTGGTAGGGAGCTCCTACAATGAGCAGTTCTTC. The chain couples TRBV29-1 to TRBJ2-1, with D perhaps TRBD2 (5 bases). CDR3 length equals 16 residues. Germline assignment: CDR1 SQVTM and CDR2 ANQGSEA. V lost 2 bases to trimming and J lost 0 bases, with 14 bases between them.

V gene TRBV29-1 combines with J gene TRBJ1-1; D gene ambiguous. V was shortened by 5 bases and J by 0 bases, with 4 bases between the two germline ends. Germline-derived CDR1 and CDR2 are SQVTM and ANQGSEA. This CDR3 is built from 11 residues. CDR3 nucleotide sequence: TGCAGCGTTCCAGTGAACACTGAAGCTTTCTTT. The encoded protein is CSVPVNTEAFF.

The sample holds a few counts of this clonotype. This chain connects TRBV6-2 or TRBV6-3 to TRBJ1-2, with a weak D call TRBD1 (6 bases). The CDR3 loop spans 14 amino acids. The germline CDR1 and CDR2 sequences are MNHEY and SVGEGT. Trimming took off 7 bases at V and 1 base at J, with 13 bases between the two ends. The CDR3: CASILDSRNYGYTF. CDR3 sequence (DNA): TGTGCCAGCATTCTGGACAGTCGTAACTATGGCTACACCTTC.

In this sample, this clonotype turned up many times. V gene TRBV20-1 combines with J gene TRBJ1-2; D call uncertain. Germline V gene data show CDR1 as DFQATT and CDR2 as SNEGSKA (reference sequence). V gave up 1 base and J gave up 0 bases, with 15 bases separating them. This CDR3 has 16 residues. In DNA form, the CDR3 reads TGCAGTGCTAGAGGCCGTGGCGGTCCATCTAACTATGGCTACACCTTC. Its translation: CSARGRGGPSNYGYTF.

This clonotype was seen a handful of times. V and J are TRBV7-2 and TRBJ2-6, with 8 bases that match TRBD2. The junction had 6 bases not matched to a gene; V was cut back by 1 base and J by 1 base. The length of the CDR3 is 18 residues. Per the germline V gene, CDR1 is SGHTA and CDR2 is FQGNSA. CDR3 nucleotides: TGTGCCAGCAGCTTAGGGCGGGGGGCTCTTTCTGGGGCCAACGTCCTGACTTTC. It codes for CASSLGRGALSGANVLTF.

This clonotype turned up a few times. The chain carries TRBV29-1 and TRBJ2-3; either TRBD1 or TRBD2 may fit D (6 bases each). CDR3 size: 14 residues. Germline V gene lookup returns CDR1 SQVTM and CDR2 ANQGSEA. The V end lost 3 bases, the J end lost 0 bases, and 10 bases lay between the germline ends. In DNA, the CDR3 is TGCAGCGTTGACGGGGGCCAAAGCACAGATACGCAGTATTTT. Protein sequence: CSVDGGQSTDTQYF.

The gene calls are TRBV21-1 and TRBJ2-7; no DNA check was done on the table's D call, TRBD1. TRBV21-1 is a pseudogene. The CDR3 consists of 15 residues. CDR3 DNA: TGTGCCAGCAGCAAGAAGGGGAGGACCACCTACGAGCAGTACTTC. Translation gives CASSKKGRTTYEQYF.